Reported below is one T cell receptor beta chain. This record belongs to a study of blood T cell repertoires in COVID-19. Whole-study context: Donors in the United States, Italy and Spain gave samples during acute or convalescent COVID-19. The analysed material was cDNA or gDNA that came from T cells, B-cell-depleted T cells, or PBMCs.

Per the original methods: Researchers report that nucleated cell counts were estimated from reference gene primer amplification. Data came from immunoSEQ multiplex PCR; TCRdb stores just in-frame clones and leaves some out. V, J and clone size were drawn from that table, and D and trimming were deduced from the DNA. The sample carries fewer than 250,000 clones, roughly nine tenths recorded once. The CDR3 runs to 15 residues. Germline V CDR1 and CDR2: MDHEN, SYDVKM. J was trimmed by 7 bases and V by 6 bases; bases with no gene match: 9. Input material: peripheral blood. This TCR was recovered from a man aged 25 to 40 with acute or convalescent COVID-19. This chain joins TRBV28 and TRBJ2-1; 10 nucleotides agree with TRBD2. CDR3 in DNA: TGTGCCAGCAGCGTAGCGGGAGGCTCTTCAAATGAGCAGTTCTTC. Its translation is CASSVAGGSSNEQFF.